These 17 T cell receptor beta chains share one sample of origin, sequenced in a study of T cells expressing NK-cell markers (dated by TCRdb to the early 2020s). The library was generated by 5' RACE. The reads were generated on an Illumina HiSeq 2000. Through TCRdb reprocessing, the reads give one entry per CDR3 protein sequence; DNA is omitted. This sample's clone table shows about 150,000 distinct CDR3 sequences. The biggest ten clones account for approximately 12% of the sample. What was sequenced was blood T cells: a sorted CD56 or NKG2C T cell subset, CD4+ or CD8+ T cells, or bulk PBMC T cells (not recorded which). These receptors originate from a young man in good health. Donor details come from another sample of the same person, matched by shared clones.

The chain joins TRBV28 to TRBJ2-1; the TRBD1 assignment by TCRdb is unverifiable without DNA. This CDR3 comprises 16 residues. Germline-derived CDR1 and CDR2 are MDHEN and SYDVKM. The CDR3 sequence is CASSSDRQGARNEQFF.

The rearrangement joins TRBV19 to TRBJ1-2. Germline V CDR1 and CDR2: LNHDA, SQIVND (reference sequence). The CDR3 has 14 residues. The CDR3 is CASSPPPRNYGYTF.

The chain joins TRBV5-1 to TRBJ2-3; checking the TCRdb D call of TRBD2 is not possible without DNA. CDR1 is SGHRS, CDR2 YFSETQ, per germline. This CDR3 contains 16 residues. CDR3 region: CASSSRTSGEGDTQYF.

This rearrangement joins TRBV6-1 to TRBJ1-1; the D call from TCRdb, TRBD1, cannot be confirmed without DNA. Germline lookup yields CDR1 MNHNS and CDR2 SASEGT. CDR3 size: 15 residues. The CDR3 is CASSEGHRMNTEAFF.

V and J are TRBV7-9 and TRBJ1-1. There are 16 residues in the CDR3. Germline V gene sequence: CDR1 SEHNR, CDR2 FQNEAQ (reference sequence). This CDR3 is CASSLVGESENTEAFF.

The J gene is TRBJ2-3, the V gene TRBV7-9; TCRdb reports TRBD1, a call that lacks DNA to check it against. The V gene's germline CDR1 is SEHNR and CDR2 FQNEAQ (reference sequence). The CDR3 has 14 residues. The CDR3 reads CAPNRDRGTDTQYF. The full variable domain, rest sourced from reference TRBV7-9 and TRBJ2-3, is DTGVSQNPRHKITKRGQNVTFRCDPISEHNRLYWYRQTLGQGPEFLTYFQNEAQLEKSRLLSDRFSAERPKGSFSTLEIQRTEQGDSAMYLCAPNRDRGTDTQYFGPGTRLTVL.

This sequence joins TRBV7-6 and TRBJ2-2; the D call from TCRdb, TRBD2, cannot be confirmed without DNA. The V gene's germline CDR1 is SGHVS and CDR2 FNYEAQ. The CDR3 spans 16 residues. CDR3 in amino acids: CASSLSFSGTNGELFF.

J is TRBJ1-6 and V is TRBV10-3. This CDR3 region has 14 residues. Germline V gene lookup returns CDR1 ENHRY and CDR2 SYGVKD. CDR3 protein: CAISESIDSQPLHF.

This chain connects TRBV7-2 to TRBJ1-1; absent DNA, TCRdb's TRBD1 call cannot be checked. CDR3 length: 17 amino acids. Germline values: CDR1 SGHTA, CDR2 FQGNSA. The CDR3 sequence is CASSLSRDRALNTEAFF. The full variable domain, in which reference TRBV7-2 and TRBJ1-1 provide the parts outside the CDR3, is GAGVSQSPSNKVTEKGKDVELRCDPISGHTALYWYRQSLGQGLEFLIYFQGNSAPDKSGLPSDRFSAERTGGSVSTLTIQRTQQEDSAVYLCASSLSRDRALNTEAFFGQGTRLTVV.

This chain uses TRBV4-1 with TRBJ2-2; the D call from TCRdb, TRBD1, cannot be confirmed without DNA. CDR1 is MGHRA, CDR2 YSYEKL, per germline. The CDR3 has 19 amino acids. The CDR3 loop reads CASSQDTSSRTDNTGELFF.

The chain joins TRBV6-2 or TRBV6-3 to TRBJ2-1; no DNA is available, so the TRBD1 call from TCRdb remains unchecked. CDR3 size: 16 residues. Germline values: CDR1 MNHEY, CDR2 SVGEGT. CDR3 region: CASSYHRDRGDYEQFF.

This sequence joins TRBV7-2 and TRBJ2-3; the TCRdb call, TRBD1, lacks DNA for checking. CDR3 size: 16 residues. CDR1 is SGHTA, CDR2 FQGNSA, per germline. CDR3 sequence reads: CASSFWGEGGTDTQYF.

The chain's CDR3 is CASSLGQGTGGIEQYF. The gene calls are TRBV27 and TRBJ2-7; TCRdb selects TRBD1, and the lack of DNA leaves this call unchecked. The length of the CDR3 is 16 residues. Per the germline V gene, CDR1 is MNHEY and CDR2 is SMNVEV (reference sequence).

The rearrangement uses TRBV7-9 and TRBJ1-4. Germline CDR1 is SEHNR and CDR2 is FQNEAQ (reference sequence). This CDR3 comprises 13 residues. The CDR3 here is CASSFVVGEKLFF.

This chain links TRBV11-3 with TRBJ2-2; the TCRdb call, TRBD1, lacks DNA for checking. In germline, CDR1 is SGHNT, CDR2 YENEEA. This CDR3 spans 13 amino acids. The CDR3 loop reads CASSKPGTGELFF.

This rearrangement joins TRBV12-3 or TRBV12-4 to TRBJ2-3. The CDR3 covers 16 residues. CDR3 residues: CASSLRAIPSTDTQYF.

This sequence joins TRBV25-1 and TRBJ2-2. This CDR3 is built from 12 residues. Germline assignment: CDR1 MGHDK and CDR2 SYGVNS. CDR3 sequence reads: CASSDLGGELFF.